The present T cell receptor (beta chain) was sequenced within a study of OX40 agonist ivuxolimab in advanced cancers. The CDR3 consists of 16 residues. CDR1 is SGDLS and CDR2 is YYNGEE in the germline V gene. J lost 2 bases, V lost 2 bases, and 3 bases had no gene match. Sequencing used immunoSEQ multiplex PCR; TCRdb keeps in-frame clones, though not all of them. This sample has about 80,000 clones, with more than 90% found just once. The origin of this receptor is an adult with an advanced solid tumor such as melanoma, head and neck, liver or kidney cancer. The sample consisted of CD4+ or CD8+ T cells sorted from blood, taken in a trial of the OX40 agonist ivuxolimab. V is TRBV9 and J is TRBJ2-5, with TRBD2 matching over 13 bases. The CDR3 sequence is CASSVGLAGTQETQYF. The CDR3 DNA follows: TGTGCCAGCAGCGTGGGACTAGCGGGGACGCAAGAGACCCAGTACTTC. Combining the CDR3 with reference TRBV9 and TRBJ2-5 gives the whole variable domain DSGVTQTPKHLITATGQRVTLRCSPRSGDLSVYWYQQSLDQGLQFLIQYYNGEERAKGNILERFSAQQFPDLHSELNLSSLELGDSALYFCASSVGLAGTQETQYFGPGTRLLVL.